This TCR beta chain came from a study of tumor-infiltrating lymphocytes in primary liver carcinoma. Findings and limits, study-wide: Tumor tissue displayed a significantly greater top-250-clone fraction than blood (p = 0.039).

Co-extracted RNA and DNA came from approximately 20-30 mg of unsorted bulk tissue. Cases comprised patients with primary liver carcinoma who received surgical resection. A constant-region primer served to make TCR beta cDNA from around 540 ng total RNA. Nested multiplex PCR, run for three rounds with slightly modified ARM-PCR, yielded TCR beta libraries. Forward primers for TRBV1-TRBV30 and a C-beta reverse primer served the first two PCR rounds, at roughly 10 cycles each. TCRdb independently ran MiXCR on the multiplex PCR reads; one entry per CDR3 protein. The sample shows around 70,000 distinct CDR3 sequences, over 60% of them seen only once. This clonotype counts as medium-sized (0.01 to 0.1%). What it recognizes is unknown. The CDR3 runs to 15 residues. Germline V lookup: CDR1 SGHAT, CDR2 FQNNGV. Between the trimmed V and J ends, which lost 1 base and 4 bases, there was a span of 12 bases.

The source of this sequence is a man aged 35 to 55 with primary liver carcinoma and hepatitis B virus infection. Sequencing was carried out using liver tumor tissue from sampling region 4. As for subset: tumor region T4, right-lateral pole. The V and J genes are TRBV11-2 and TRBJ2-3; D is possibly TRBD2 (6 bases). The CDR3 nucleotides are TGTGCCAGCAGCTTAGGATTGGGGGGTTCAGATACGCAGTATTTT. It is translated as CASSLGLGGSDTQYF. Based on the CDR3 plus reference TRBV11-2 and TRBJ2-3, the full variable domain is EAGVAQSPRYKIIEKRQSVAFWCNPISGHATLYWYQQILGQGPKLLIQFQNNGVVDDSQLPKDRFSAERLKGVDSTLKIQPAKLEDSAVYLCASSLGLGGSDTQYFGPGTRLTVL.